These 30 T cell receptor beta chains were sequenced from one sample in a study of PD-L1 blockade in urothelial cancer. Time point described: pretreatment peripheral blood. Measured with immunoSEQ multiplex PCR; TCRdb has only the in-frame clones, and not every one. Here the sample spans tens of thousands of clones, under 90% being singletons. Sequenced here: PBMCs, sampled around atezolizumab (anti-PD-L1) treatment. The receptors here all came from a man in his 60s with urothelial cancer.

V and J are TRBV29-1 and TRBJ2-5; perhaps TRBD2 as D (5 bases). V was pared by 7 bases and J by 2 bases, with 14 bases between. CDR1 is SQVTM, CDR2 ANQGSEA, per germline. The CDR3 is 13 residues long. In DNA, the CDR3 is TGCAGCGGCAAACCTAGCTCACAAGAGACCCAGTACTTC. This gives the protein CSGKPSSQETQYF.

The chain recombines TRBV5-1 with TRBJ1-1; D may be TRBD1 (5 bases). The CDR3 totals 15 residues. Germline-derived CDR1 and CDR2 are SGHRS and YFSETQ. V was pared by 4 bases and J by 4 bases, with 17 bases between. The CDR3 here is CASSPRQGRGTEAFF. CDR3 bases: TGCGCCAGCAGCCCCCGTCAGGGAAGGGGCACTGAAGCTTTCTTT.

The chain combines TRBV10-3 with TRBJ2-5; TRBD2 agrees at 14 bases. The CDR3 is 17 residues long. Germline V lookup: CDR1 ENHRY, CDR2 SYGVKD. V was pared by 2 bases and J by 2 bases, with 4 bases of the junction left unmatched. The DNA for the CDR3 is TGTGCCATCAGTGAGGCAAGGACTAGCGGGGGGCAAGAGACCCAGTACTTC. Protein: CAISEARTSGGQETQYF.

This clone was observed once. The chain uses TRBV19 and TRBJ2-3, with 9 bases aligning to TRBD2. Germline lookup yields CDR1 LNHDA and CDR2 SQIVND (reference sequence). The CDR3 covers 15 residues. V shed 1 base and J 1 base; nucleotides not matched to a gene: 0. The CDR3: CASSIASGGTDTQYF. The CDR3 region has the DNA TGTGCCAGTAGTATAGCTAGCGGGGGCACAGATACGCAGTATTTT.

The V and J genes are TRBV27 and TRBJ1-6; D perhaps matches TRBD1 (6 bases). The ends were cut back, 6 bases at V and 8 bases at J, with 14 bases in the middle. The CDR3 is 14 residues long. CDR1 is MNHEY, CDR2 SMNVEV, per germline (reference sequence). CDR3 bases: TGTGCCAGCAGACCACAGGACAGATATTCACCCCTCCACTTT. Protein sequence: CASRPQDRYSPLHF.

The chain links TRBV7-2 to TRBJ2-5; weak D call: TRBD1 (5 bases). Deletions cut 1 base from V and 1 base from J, with 22 bases between. The CDR3 is 19 amino acids. Germline V gene data show CDR1 as SGHTA and CDR2 as FQGNSA. CDR3 region: CASSLVISLGHQGQETQYF. DNA of the CDR3: TGTGCCAGCAGCTTAGTTATCTCATTAGGACACCAAGGCCAAGAGACCCAGTACTTC.

This clone was seen more than once but under ten times. This rearrangement joins TRBV10-3 to TRBJ1-3; D might be TRBD1 (5 bases). The CDR3 consists of 14 residues. Looked up from germline, CDR1 is ENHRY and CDR2 is SYGVKD. Between the trimmed V and J ends, which lost 2 bases and 4 bases, there was a span of 9 bases. CDR3 nucleotides: TGTGCCATCAGTGAGGCAGGGAACGGAAACACCATATATTTT. Protein product: CAISEAGNGNTIYF.

CDR3 residues: CASSPRRHSYEQYF. CDR3 bases: TGTGCCAGCAGCCCTCGGCGGCACTCCTACGAGCAGTACTTC. The chain employs TRBV9 and TRBJ2-7, with unresolved D. The CDR3 runs 14 residues. CDR1 SGDLS and CDR2 YYNGEE come from the germline V gene. The V gene lost 4 bases and the J gene lost 0 bases, with 11 bases spanning the gap.

The V call is TRBV7-8, the J call TRBJ2-7; 7 bases are shared with TRBD2. Germline V gene data show CDR1 as SGHVS and CDR2 as FQNEAQ. The CDR3 is made up of 17 amino acids. The junction had 18 bases not matched to a gene; V was cut back by 8 bases and J by 2 bases. This chain's CDR3 is CASHWGGGDLSTYEQYF. CDR3 nucleotides: TGTGCCAGCCACTGGGGCGGGGGAGATCTCTCCACCTACGAGCAGTACTTC.

The chain uses TRBV5-1 and TRBJ2-1; TRBD2 is a possible D gene (6 bases). This CDR3 is built from 14 residues. CDR1 SGHRS and CDR2 YFSETQ come from the germline V gene. V gave up 0 bases and J gave up 7 bases, with 11 bases separating them. This CDR3 is CASSLGTTLNEQFF. In DNA form, the CDR3 reads TGCGCCAGCAGCTTGGGGACTACGTTAAATGAGCAGTTCTTC.

This clone was counted a few times. This chain joins TRBV7-9 and TRBJ1-1; possibly TRBD1 for D (5 bases). The CDR3 runs 16 residues. V lost 2 bases and J 0 bases, leaving 13 bases between the germline ends. Germline assignment: CDR1 SEHNR and CDR2 FQNEAQ (reference sequence). The CDR3 spells CASSLTAGLLNTEAFF. The CDR3 DNA follows: TGTGCCAGCAGCTTAACCGCGGGGCTGTTGAACACTGAAGCTTTCTTT. The entire variable domain, with the rest obtained from reference TRBV7-9 and TRBJ1-1, is as follows: DTGVSQNPRHKITKRGQNVTFRCDPISEHNRLYWYRQTLGQGPEFLTYFQNEAQLEKSRLLSDRFSAERPKGSFSTLEIQRTEQGDSAMYLCASSLTAGLLNTEAFFGQGTRLTVV.

This clone was seen a handful of times. The chain couples TRBV19 to TRBJ2-5; 7 nucleotides line up with TRBD1. CDR3 length equals 14 residues. CDR1 LNHDA and CDR2 SQIVND come from the germline V gene (reference sequence). The ends lost 3 bases at V and 4 bases at J; junction bases unmatched: 5. CDR3 in amino acids: CASSIRAGGETQYF. Written as DNA, the CDR3 is TGTGCCAGTAGTATTAGAGCAGGGGGAGAGACCCAGTACTTC.

This clone was picked up a small number of times. This chain connects TRBV5-1 to TRBJ1-2; D might be TRBD1 (5 bases). The CDR3 spans 13 residues. Germline assignment: CDR1 SGHRS and CDR2 YFSETQ. The V end lost 7 bases, the J end lost 1 base, and 11 bases lay between the germline ends. CDR3 in DNA: TGCGCCAGCTCCGGGGGAGTTAACTATGGCTACACCTTC. It specifies CASSGGVNYGYTF.

The chain is built from TRBV15 and TRBJ2-7; 7 bases match TRBD2. The CDR3 has 19 residues. In germline, CDR1 is LNHNV, CDR2 YYDKDF (reference sequence). V shed 3 bases, J shed 0 bases, and the junction held 17 bases outside the gene matches. CDR3: CATSRILAARSSSSYEQYF. In DNA form, the CDR3 reads TGTGCCACCAGCAGGATCCTAGCGGCTAGATCTTCAAGCTCCTACGAGCAGTACTTC.

This chain connects TRBV4-3 to TRBJ2-1, with 15 positions matching TRBD2. The CDR3 extends over 16 amino acids. In germline, CDR1 is LGHNA, CDR2 YSLEER. V lost 1 base and J lost 7; bases outside the gene matches: 2. CDR3 nucleotides: TGCGCCAGCAGCCAAGGGACTAGCGGGAGGGCGAATGAGCAGTTCTTC. Translation: CASSQGTSGRANEQFF.

This sequence joins TRBV5-1 and TRBJ1-1, with D possibly matching TRBD1 (6 bases). The V and J ends lost 4 bases and 4 bases respectively, with 14 bases between them. The CDR3 sequence is 14 residues long. Germline V gene data show CDR1 as SGHRS and CDR2 as YFSETQ. The CDR3 here is CASSRIRGATEAFF. The CDR3 DNA reads TGCGCCAGCAGCAGAATCAGGGGAGCCACTGAAGCTTTCTTT.

V and J are TRBV25-1 and TRBJ1-4; 8 nucleotides match TRBD1. J was trimmed by 6 bases and V by 1 base; bases with no gene match: 1. The CDR3 is made up of 14 amino acids. Per the germline V gene, CDR1 is MGHDK and CDR2 is SYGVNS. CDR3 sequence (DNA): TGTGCCAGCAGTGAATTCAGGGGGCATGAAAAACTGTTTTTT. Protein product: CASSEFRGHEKLFF.

This chain uses TRBV11-3 with TRBJ2-5, with 9 nucleotides matching TRBD1. Germline assignment: CDR1 SGHNT and CDR2 YENEEA. Trimming took 5 bases from V and 5 from J; bases not matched to a gene: 9. This CDR3 region has 15 residues. For the CDR3, the DNA is TGTGCCAGCAGCCCCCGGACAGGGGCAGGGGAGACCCAGTACTTC. Its translation is CASSPRTGAGETQYF.

The table lists this clone with a few counts. CDR3 coding DNA: TGTGCCAGCTCACAAACTCCTCTCTACGAGCAGTACTTC. The encoded protein is CASSQTPLYEQYF. The V gene is TRBV18, the J gene TRBJ2-7; D call uncertain. V was shortened by 4 bases and J by 3 bases, with 10 bases between the two germline ends. Germline assignment: CDR1 KGHSH and CDR2 LQKENI. CDR3 length: 13 residues. Based on the CDR3 plus reference TRBV18 and TRBJ2-7, the full variable domain is NAGVMQNPRHLVRRRGQEARLRCSPMKGHSHVYWYRQLPEEGLKFMVYLQKENIIDESGMPKERFSAEFPKEGPSILRIQQVVRGDSAAYFCASSQTPLYEQYFGPGTRLTVT.

The chain couples TRBV9 to TRBJ2-7; TRBD2 agrees at 7 bases. The trim removed 3 bases at V and 1 base at J, leaving 7 bases unmatched. Germline loops: CDR1 SGDLS, CDR2 YYNGEE. CDR3 length equals 15 residues. The CDR3 region is CASSDGRGRSYEQYF. The CDR3 DNA follows: TGTGCCAGCAGCGATGGGCGGGGGAGGTCCTACGAGCAGTACTTC.

The chain joins TRBV5-8 to TRBJ2-3; a possible D gene is TRBD2 (8 bases). Germline loops: CDR1 SGHTS, CDR2 YDEGEE. The CDR3 is made up of 20 amino acids. V was cut by 5 bases and J by 6 bases, with 34 bases left in between. DNA of the CDR3: TGTGCCAGCAGACTGTGGGGACAGCAGACTAGCGAAATACCCGCGGATACGCAGTATTTT. Its protein is CASRLWGQQTSEIPADTQYF.

CDR3: CARTSGGAPRNIQYF. CDR3 DNA: TGTGCCAGGACTAGCGGGGGGGCCCCTAGGAACATTCAGTACTTC. V and J are TRBV6-4 and TRBJ2-4; 14 bases agree with TRBD2. CDR1 is MRHNA, CDR2 SNTAGT, per germline. The CDR3 sequence is 15 residues long. The V gene end was trimmed by 9 bases and the J gene end by 7 bases; junction bases not matched to a gene: 8.

The rearrangement joins TRBV10-3 to TRBJ1-2; 7 bases are shared with TRBD1. V shed 10 bases, J shed 0 bases, and the junction held 8 bases outside the gene matches. The CDR3 extends over 14 amino acids. Germline V gene data show CDR1 as ENHRY and CDR2 as SYGVKD. CDR3 coding DNA: TGTGCCACCCGGTCAGGGGGAGCTAACTATGGCTACACCTTC. It is translated as CATRSGGANYGYTF.

In its sample, this clone was seen once. The rearrangement joins TRBV19 to TRBJ2-5; TRBD2 agrees at 14 bases. The trim removed 4 bases at V and 4 bases at J, leaving 8 bases unmatched. Germline values: CDR1 LNHDA, CDR2 SQIVND (reference sequence). The CDR3 contains 17 residues. The CDR3 DNA is TGTGCCAGTAGTACACGCAGACTAGCGGGAGGGGGAGAGACCCAGTACTTC. As protein: CASSTRRLAGGGETQYF.

This clone has just a few counts. This chain links TRBV7-8 with TRBJ1-6, with D possibly matching TRBD1 (6 bases). CDR1 and CDR2 (germline): SGHVS, FQNEAQ. V was shortened by 4 bases and J by 5 bases, with 21 bases between the two germline ends. The CDR3 covers 18 residues. The CDR3 reads CASSYYRVGLGHNSPLHF. The DNA for the CDR3 is TGTGCCAGCAGCTATTACAGGGTGGGGTTAGGACATAATTCACCCCTCCACTTT.

The chain employs TRBV6-1 and TRBJ2-5, with 7 bases identical to TRBD1. The CDR3 contains 14 residues. Trimming cost V 6 bases and J 5 bases; bases outside gene matches: 9. CDR1 is MNHNS, CDR2 SASEGT, per germline. The CDR3 reads CASSPTGSVETQYF. The CDR3 DNA sequence: TGTGCCAGCAGCCCGACAGGGTCGGTGGAGACCCAGTACTTC.

V gene TRBV10-2 combines with J gene TRBJ2-1; D is possibly TRBD2 (6 bases). V lost 2 bases, J lost 0 bases, and 14 bases lay in between. Germline-derived CDR1 and CDR2 are WSHSY and SAAADI. This CDR3 contains 17 residues. CDR3 DNA: TGCGCCAGCAGTGAGAGTGAGGCGGGGAGCTCCTACAATGAGCAGTTCTTC. Translated, it gives CASSESEAGSSYNEQFF.

This clone has a handful of counts. This chain connects TRBV11-1 to TRBJ2-7; 7 bases match TRBD1. Trimming cost V 2 bases and J 5 bases; bases outside gene matches: 3. The germline CDR1 and CDR2 sequences are SGHAT and FQDESV (reference sequence). The CDR3 contains 13 residues. CDR3 in amino acids: CASSLRQGNEQYF. The CDR3 DNA sequence: TGTGCCAGCAGCTTACGACAGGGTAACGAGCAGTACTTC.

V is TRBV5-1 and J is TRBJ1-4; D possibly corresponds to TRBD1 (5 bases). V lost 5 bases and J 1 base, leaving 15 bases between the germline ends. Germline CDR1 reads SGHRS; CDR2 reads YFSETQ. CDR3 length: 16 amino acids. The CDR3 nucleotides read TGCGCCAGCAGACCAGGGTACGGTGGAACTAATGAAAAACTGTTTTTT. The encoded protein is CASRPGYGGTNEKLFF.

The chain recombines TRBV30 with TRBJ2-1; 13 positions match TRBD2. Germline V CDR1 and CDR2: GTSNPN, SVGIG (reference sequence). The J segment lost 1 base and the V segment lost 2 bases, leaving 8 bases of the junction unmatched. The CDR3 covers 18 residues. CDR3 region: CAWSKTSGRAWSYNEQFF. For the CDR3, the DNA is TGTGCCTGGAGTAAAACTAGCGGGAGGGCCTGGTCCTACAATGAGCAGTTCTTC.